Presented here are 24 T cell receptor beta chains from one specimen sequenced in a study (dated 2022 in TCRdb). The method behind the library was the immunoSEQ multiplex PCR assay. The immuneACCESS repertoire file appears here via TCRdb, limited to in-frame rearrangements. These files lack a portion of the clones; in checked studies, under half of the deficit traces to unresolved V genes, and the cause of the others is not known. The sample includes 60,000 to 85,000 clones, with around 93% observed a single time. The ten largest account for 4% to 4.5% of the sample. Sequencing was carried out using PBMCs. Receptor source: a man aged 40-49 years with rheumatoid arthritis.

CDR3 in DNA: TGTGCCAGCTCACCAAGGCAGGGTCGAGATTCACCCCTCCACTTT. It is translated as CASSPRQGRDSPLHF. This rearrangement joins TRBV18 to TRBJ1-6; the D gene is possibly TRBD1 (5 bases). Trimming removed 2 bases at V and 8 bases at J, with 13 bases between. Germline CDR1 is KGHSH and CDR2 is LQKENI. CDR3 length: 15 residues.

V and J are TRBV19 and TRBJ2-5, with D possibly being TRBD2 (5 bases). The V end was cut by 3 bases, the J end by 2 bases, with 10 bases between. Germline-derived CDR1 and CDR2 are LNHDA and SQIVND (reference sequence). The length of the CDR3 is 14 residues. The CDR3 sequence: CASSIRGWQETQYF. In DNA form, the CDR3 reads TGTGCCAGTAGTATCCGCGGGTGGCAAGAGACCCAGTACTTC.

The chain employs TRBV30 and TRBJ1-2; 9 bases match TRBD1. The length of the CDR3 is 14 residues. The V gene's germline CDR1 is GTSNPN and CDR2 SVGIG (reference sequence). The ends lost 8 bases at V and 7 bases at J; junction bases unmatched: 14. CDR3: CALSPGQGSPGYTF. The CDR3 DNA sequence: TGTGCCCTCTCGCCGGGACAGGGCTCTCCTGGCTACACCTTC.

The chain employs TRBV6-5 and TRBJ1-1; D not resolved. V was cut by 6 bases and J by 0 bases, with 11 bases left in between. Germline lookup yields CDR1 MNHEY and CDR2 SVGAGI. The CDR3 has 14 amino acids. The CDR3 spells CASRSRTMNTEAFF. The DNA of the CDR3 is TGTGCCAGCAGATCAAGGACCATGAACACTGAAGCTTTCTTT.

The chain links TRBV2 to TRBJ1-2; TRBD1 agrees at 7 bases. Trimming at V came to 6 bases and at J to 7 bases, leaving 8 bases not matched to a gene. CDR1 and CDR2 (germline): SNHLY, FYNNEI. This CDR3 has 13 residues. The DNA for the CDR3 is TGTGCCAGCAGGGGGGAGGGGGCGCCTGGCTACACCTTC. It yields the protein CASRGEGAPGYTF.

This clone is categorized as medium-sized (0.01 to 0.1%). The J gene is TRBJ1-5, the V gene TRBV6-2 or TRBV6-3; D is perhaps TRBD1 (6 bases). V lost 1 base to trimming and J lost 2 bases, with 15 bases between them. This CDR3 is 17 amino acids long. Germline loops: CDR1 MNHEY, CDR2 SVGEGT. The CDR3 DNA sequence: TGTGCCAGCAGTTACTGGGCAGGGGTTGGAGGCAATCAGCCCCAGCATTTT. This sequence encodes CASSYWAGVGGNQPQHF.

The V and J genes are TRBV19 and TRBJ1-5; TRBD1 is a possible D gene (5 bases). The CDR3 covers 14 residues. Per germline, CDR1 LNHDA and CDR2 SQIVND (reference sequence). The V gene lost 3 bases and the J gene lost 3 bases, with 9 bases spanning the gap. The CDR3 region is CASSIPRDNQPQHF. DNA of the CDR3: TGTGCCAGTAGTATCCCCAGGGACAATCAGCCCCAGCATTTT.

This chain links TRBV9 with TRBJ2-7; perhaps TRBD2 as D (5 bases). Germline CDR1 is SGDLS and CDR2 is YYNGEE. The V gene lost 2 bases and the J gene lost 2 bases, with 14 bases spanning the gap. The CDR3 totals 15 residues. This CDR3 reads CASSVGDTGTYEQYF. DNA of the CDR3: TGTGCCAGCAGCGTTGGTGACACCGGGACCTACGAGCAGTACTTC.

In its sample, this clone was seen once. At one boundary the junction diverges from the germline segment, which might be a read error. V gene TRBV18 combines with J gene TRBJ2-1; weak D call: TRBD2 (5 bases). The CDR3 has 15 amino acids. Germline CDR1 reads KGHSH; CDR2 reads LQKENI. The CDR3 region has the DNA TGTGCCAGCTCACCACTAAAAACGGCGGGCCCCCTCTTTCTCTTC. Encoded protein: CASSPLKTAGPLFLF.

The J gene is TRBJ1-1, the V gene TRBV18; 11 bases match TRBD1. V was clipped by 4 bases and J by 5 bases; unmatched bases: 3. Germline V gives CDR1 KGHSH, CDR2 LQKENI. The CDR3 loop spans 14 amino acids. For the CDR3, the DNA is TGTGCCAGCTCACTGGGACAGGGGGTGACTGAAGCTTTCTTT. Its translation: CASSLGQGVTEAFF.

The rearrangement links TRBV6-2 or TRBV6-3 to TRBJ1-3; 7 bases are a match to TRBD1. V trimming: 5 bases; J trimming: 0 bases; junction bases outside the gene matches: 4. Per germline, CDR1 MNHEY and CDR2 SVGEGT. The CDR3 sequence is 15 residues long. Here the CDR3 DNA reads TGTGCCAGCAGTGACAGGGCCACCTCTGGAAACACCATATATTTT. Its protein product is CASSDRATSGNTIYF.

This chain uses TRBV7-9 with TRBJ2-7, with 9 positions matching TRBD1. Germline V gene lookup returns CDR1 SEHNR and CDR2 FQNEAQ (reference sequence). V lost 5 bases and J lost 2; bases outside the gene matches: 10. CDR3 length equals 16 residues. This CDR3 reads CASSGVGQGTTYEQYF. Here the CDR3 DNA reads TGTGCCAGCAGCGGCGTCGGACAGGGGACAACCTACGAGCAGTACTTC.

This chain connects TRBV19 to TRBJ2-5; D is ambiguous. The CDR3 consists of 13 residues. V lost 0 bases and J lost 0, with 2 bases in between. Germline-derived CDR1 and CDR2 are LNHDA and SQIVND (reference sequence). This chain's CDR3 is CASSIDDQETQYF. In DNA, the CDR3 is TGTGCCAGTAGTATAGATGACCAAGAGACCCAGTACTTC.

The rearrangement joins TRBV11-3 to TRBJ2-2; TRBD1 or TRBD2 may be the D gene (6 bases each). Trimming pared 5 bases from V and 2 bases from J, leaving 15 bases between. The germline V gene encodes CDR1 SGHNT and CDR2 YENEEA. This CDR3 is 16 amino acids long. The CDR3 region is CASSHRGGRNTGELFF. DNA for the CDR3: TGTGCCAGCAGCCACAGAGGGGGGCGCAACACCGGGGAGCTGTTTTTT.

Notes on this clone: This sample also contains other DNA sequences that code for the same CDR3. This chain connects TRBV9 to TRBJ2-1; unclear D gene. Germline V CDR1 and CDR2: SGDLS, YYNGEE. CDR3 length: 15 amino acids. V lost 2 bases and J 0 bases, leaving 9 bases between the germline ends. CDR3 sequence reads: CASSVGGLSYNEQFF. The CDR3 coding sequence is TGTGCCAGCAGCGTGGGCGGCCTCTCCTACAATGAGCAGTTCTTC.

The chain uses TRBV2 and TRBJ1-3; D not resolved. The germline V and J ends were trimmed by 7 bases and 2 bases, with 6 bases remaining between them. Per germline, CDR1 SNHLY and CDR2 FYNNEI. CDR3 length: 12 amino acids. The CDR3 loop reads CASTPPGNTIYF. CDR3 nucleotide sequence: TGTGCCAGCACCCCCCCTGGAAACACCATATATTTT. The entire variable domain, with the rest obtained from reference TRBV2 and TRBJ1-3, is as follows: EPEVTQTPSHQVTQMGQEVILRCVPISNHLYFYWYRQILGQKVEFLVSFYNNEISEKSEIFDDQFSVERPDGSNFTLKIRSTKLEDSAMYFCASTPPGNTIYFGEGSWLTVV.

This clone was seen a single time. The gene calls are TRBV20-1 and TRBJ1-2, with unresolved D. V was shortened by 2 bases and J by 6 bases, with 7 bases between the two germline ends. The CDR3 is 11 amino acids. CDR1 and CDR2 (germline): DFQATT, SNEGSKA (reference sequence). As DNA, the CDR3 is TGCAGTGCTAGATTGACGGATGGCTACACCTTC. This gives the protein CSARLTDGYTF.

The CDR3 region has the DNA TGTGCCAGCAGTTACTCCCGAACTAGCGGTCTCAATGAGCAGTTCTTC. This gives the protein CASSYSRTSGLNEQFF. The genes are TRBV6-6 and TRBJ2-1; 8 bases map to TRBD2. V lost 0 bases to trimming and J lost 6 bases; unmatched junction nucleotides: 7. This CDR3 has 16 residues. Germline loops: CDR1 MNHNY, CDR2 SVGAGI (reference sequence).

The V call is TRBV28, the J call TRBJ2-5; D is perhaps TRBD1 (7 bases). Looked up from germline, CDR1 is MDHEN and CDR2 is SYDVKM. The CDR3 consists of 14 residues. Trimming took off 0 bases at V and 4 bases at J, with 9 bases between the two ends. The CDR3, as DNA: TGTGCCAGCAGTTTATGGCAGGGGGGAGAGACCCAGTACTTC. Translating it yields CASSLWQGGETQYF. The full variable domain, its missing parts supplied by reference TRBV28 and TRBJ2-5, is DVKVTQSSRYLVKRTGEKVFLECVQDMDHENMFWYRQDPGLGLRLIYFSYDVKMKEKGDIPEGYSVSREKKERFSLILESASTNQTSMYLCASSLWQGGETQYFGPGTRLLVL.

The rearrangement joins TRBV5-4 to TRBJ2-3; TRBD2 agrees at 13 bases. The germline CDR1 and CDR2 sequences are SGHNT and YYREEE (reference sequence). J gave up 2 bases and V 4 bases, and 4 bases lay outside the gene matches. The CDR3 is made up of 16 amino acids. This CDR3 is CASSGGLAGPTDTQYF. The CDR3 DNA follows: TGTGCCAGCAGCGGGGGACTAGCGGGACCCACAGATACGCAGTATTTT.

This clone showed up just once. The rearrangement links TRBV3-1 (or the pseudogene TRBV3-2) to TRBJ1-2, with 8 bases matching TRBD1. The ends lost 3 bases at V and 3 bases at J; junction bases unmatched: 0. Germline lookup yields CDR1 LGHDT and CDR2 YNNKEL (reference sequence). The CDR3 totals 13 residues. In nucleotides, the CDR3 is TGTGCCAGCAGCCAGGACAGGGACTATGGCTACACCTTC. It translates to CASSQDRDYGYTF.

The chain recombines TRBV3-1 (or the pseudogene TRBV3-2) with TRBJ1-1; maybe TRBD1 (5 bases). There are 14 residues in the CDR3. Trimming shortened V by 4 bases and J by 6 bases, and 15 bases separated the two germline ends. CDR1 is LGHDT and CDR2 is YNNKEL in the germline V gene (reference sequence). The CDR3 is CASSLHRGVAEAFF. The DNA of the CDR3 is TGTGCCAGCAGCCTCCATAGGGGAGTGGCTGAAGCTTTCTTT.

The chain has TRBV5-4 and TRBJ1-1, with a weak D call TRBD1 (5 bases). The CDR3 has 13 residues. Trimming removed 3 bases from V and 4 bases from J, with 10 bases in between. Germline loops: CDR1 SGHNT, CDR2 YYREEE (reference sequence). CDR3 region: CASSSGRGTEAFF. The DNA for the CDR3 is TGTGCCAGCAGCTCCGGGAGGGGCACTGAAGCTTTCTTT.

The rearrangement links TRBV6-5 to TRBJ2-1; possibly TRBD2 for D (5 bases). V was clipped by 6 bases and J by 0 bases, with 12 bases between them. Germline CDR1 is MNHEY and CDR2 is SVGAGI. The CDR3 extends over 15 amino acids. CDR3: CASRGVMSSYNEQFF. Here the CDR3 DNA reads TGTGCCAGCAGGGGAGTTATGAGCTCCTACAATGAGCAGTTCTTC.